This T cell receptor beta chain was captured in a study of regulatory T cells in long-lasting Graves disease. Across the whole study: Persistent Graves' disease denoted over 5 years of antithyroid drugs plus positive TSH receptor antibodies. Whole-study findings and limits: The analysis examined peripheral blood only and excluded thyroid tissue.

The CDR3 is 15 residues long. CDR1 and CDR2 from the germline V gene are SNHLY and FYNNEI. Trimming cost V 2 bases and J 12 bases; bases outside gene matches: 12. As to time point: persistent/refractory GD, antithyroid drugs over 5 years with positive TRAb. RNA extracted from PBMCs served as the sequencing template. Guidelines of the American Thyroid Association were used to diagnose Graves' disease. Concerning this clonotype itself: Its antigen is not known.

Building the TCR beta libraries relied on iRepertoire HTBI primers, and CDR3 regions underwent Arm-PCR. TCRdb called the multiplex PCR reads again in MiXCR, with one record for every CDR3 protein. The sample lists some 300,000 distinct CDR3 sequences; under 25% were seen once. The sequence derives from a female donor with Graves disease. The chain carries TRBV2 and TRBJ2-4, with 8 nucleotides matching TRBD2. The material sequenced was peripheral blood mononuclear cells (PBMCs), taken when the disease was refractory, from a patient treated with antithyroid drugs. In DNA form, the CDR3 reads TGTGCCAGCAGTGAAAGGGGCGGGAGGACGGGCACTCAGTACTTC. Its translation: CASSERGGRTGTQYF.